The 30 T cell receptor beta chains listed next were all sequenced from one sample in a study of T cell repertoires in cytomegalovirus infection. Their target antigens are unknown. TCRdb recomputed calls from the reads with MiXCR, one row per CDR3 protein. Of about half a million distinct CDR3 sequences listed, roughly a third are singletons. Material: cultured PBMCs, obtained from culture after CMV antigen stimulation. These receptors came from a human donor in good health (CMV status not recorded). Some clones in this sample may be carry-over from other donors' samples.

This sequence joins TRBV7-2 and TRBJ2-1; 10 bases are shared with TRBD2. The V gene end was trimmed by 8 bases and the J gene end by 4 bases; junction bases not matched to a gene: 5. This CDR3 region has 14 residues. Germline V gene data show CDR1 as SGHTA and CDR2 as FQGNSA. The CDR3 bases are TGTGCCAGCGCGGGACTAGCGCAATACAATGAGCAGTTCTTC. Protein: CASAGLAQYNEQFF.

This clonotype was seen a few times. The chain combines TRBV12-3 or TRBV12-4 with TRBJ2-1; 8 positions agree with TRBD1. Trimming took 5 bases from V and 6 from J; bases not matched to a gene: 3. CDR3 length: 13 amino acids. CDR3 residues: CASSLGQANEQFF. The CDR3 region has the DNA TGTGCCAGCAGTCTGGGACAGGCCAATGAGCAGTTCTTC.

This clonotype came up a few times. The chain couples TRBV4-1 to TRBJ2-1; D ambiguous. The V gene lost 1 base and the J gene lost 2 bases, with 3 bases spanning the gap. This CDR3 spans 13 amino acids. Germline V gene sequence: CDR1 MGHRA, CDR2 YSYEKL. The CDR3 is CASSQVAYNEQFF. CDR3 DNA sequence: TGCGCCAGCAGCCAAGTAGCCTACAATGAGCAGTTCTTC.

This clonotype showed up many times. The genes are TRBV12-3 or TRBV12-4 and TRBJ1-5, with 9 bases matching TRBD1. V was clipped by 6 bases and J by 4 bases; unmatched bases: 7. This CDR3 contains 15 residues. Here the CDR3 DNA reads TGTGCCAGCAGCCCGGGACAGGGAGTAAATCAGCCCCAGCATTTT. Translating gives CASSPGQGVNQPQHF.

This clonotype came up many times. This chain links TRBV11-3 with TRBJ1-6; D might be TRBD1 (5 bases). The CDR3 has 13 amino acids. Trimming cost V 6 bases and J 13 bases, with 16 bases left between them. Germline-derived CDR1 and CDR2 are SGHNT and YENEEA. CDR3 in DNA: TGTGCCAGCAGTTCAGACAGACGCCGGCCCCTCCACTTT. It encodes CASSSDRRRPLHF.

This clonotype showed up just a few times. The V call is TRBV13, the J call TRBJ2-1; 7 bases agree with TRBD1. Germline V gives CDR1 PRHDT, CDR2 FYEKMQ (reference sequence). Trimming removed 5 bases from V and 13 bases from J; junction bases left unmatched: 11. CDR3 length: 13 amino acids. The DNA of the CDR3 is TGTGCCAGCAGCCGACAGGGTAGAAAGCTACAGTTCTTC. It specifies CASSRQGRKLQFF.

This clonotype was counted between two and nine times. The chain links TRBV11-2 to TRBJ1-1, with D unresolved. This CDR3 has 12 amino acids. Germline values: CDR1 SGHAT, CDR2 FQNNGV. Trimming cost V 5 bases and J 2 bases, with 6 bases left between them. The CDR3 region is CASSVANTEAFF. The CDR3 bases are TGTGCCAGCAGCGTCGCCAACACTGAAGCTTTCTTT.

The chain combines TRBV7-8 with TRBJ2-3, with unresolved D. The germline V gene has CDR1 SGHVS and CDR2 FQNEAQ. This CDR3 is 14 amino acids long. With 1 base removed from V and 3 bases from J, the gap between germline ends came to 8 bases. The CDR3 bases are TGTGCCAGCAGCTTAGTATTGAAGACAGATACGCAGTATTTT. Translating it yields CASSLVLKTDTQYF.

The CDR3 DNA reads TGTGCCAGCAACAGGGACGCCTGGAACACCGGGGAGCTGTTTTTT. As protein: CASNRDAWNTGELFF. The rearrangement uses TRBV6-1 and TRBJ2-2; tentative D call: TRBD1 (6 bases). CDR3 length: 15 amino acids. CDR1 MNHNS and CDR2 SASEGT come from the germline V gene. Trimming took off 7 bases at V and 1 base at J, with 13 bases between the two ends.

This clonotype was detected only a few times. The chain recombines TRBV7-2 with TRBJ2-7, with 8 bases identical to TRBD1. CDR1 is SGHTA and CDR2 is FQGNSA in the germline V gene. The V and J ends lost 1 base and 2 bases, in that order; junction bases with no gene match: 4. This CDR3 is 15 amino acids long. DNA of the CDR3: TGTGCCAGCAGCTTAGACCAGGACAGGGCCTACGAGCAGTACTTC. Protein sequence: CASSLDQDRAYEQYF.

This clonotype showed up just a few times. V and J are TRBV7-8 and TRBJ1-4; the D gene is possibly TRBD1 (5 bases). The CDR3 spans 13 residues. V lost 0 bases and J 11 bases, leaving 10 bases between the germline ends. Germline V gene sequence: CDR1 SGHVS, CDR2 FQNEAQ. CDR3 DNA sequence: TGTGCCAGCAGCTTAGCTACGGGGGAGAAACTGTTTTTT. Translation gives CASSLATGEKLFF.

The V and J genes are TRBV12-5 and TRBJ1-1, with D maybe TRBD1 (5 bases). CDR3 length: 15 amino acids. Germline V gene sequence: CDR1 LGHNT, CDR2 FRNRAP. V was shortened by 0 bases and J by 1 base, with 9 bases between the two germline ends. Here the CDR3 DNA reads TGTGCTAGTGGTTTGGTCCGGGGCGCGAACACTGAAGCTTTCTTT. It yields the protein CASGLVRGANTEAFF.

This clonotype has just a few counts. V gene TRBV6-1 combines with J gene TRBJ1-2; 9 bases fit TRBD1. V was clipped by 5 bases and J by 8 bases; unmatched bases: 6. CDR1 and CDR2 (germline): MNHNS, SASEGT. This CDR3 is 13 amino acids long. The CDR3 bases are TGTGCCAGCAGTCGGGACAGGGTCGGAGGCTACACCTTC. Protein sequence: CASSRDRVGGYTF.

This clonotype was observed a handful of times. The chain joins TRBV6-2 or TRBV6-3 to TRBJ1-1; 7 bases align to TRBD1. The V gene end was trimmed by 6 bases and the J gene end by 1 base; junction bases not matched to a gene: 8. Looked up from germline, CDR1 is MNHEY and CDR2 is SVGEGT. The CDR3 extends over 15 amino acids. CDR3 sequence (DNA): TGTGCCAGCAGCTCCGGGACAGCACAGAACACTGAAGCTTTCTTT. Its protein product is CASSSGTAQNTEAFF.

This clonotype was picked up many times. V is TRBV7-2 and J is TRBJ2-1, with D possibly TRBD2 on 5 matching bases. The V end lost 1 base, the J end lost 10 bases, and 14 bases lay between the germline ends. The CDR3 is 14 residues long. Per germline, CDR1 SGHTA and CDR2 FQGNSA. The CDR3 loop is CASSLGARAQEQFF. In nucleotides, the CDR3 is TGTGCCAGCAGCTTAGGGGCGAGGGCTCAGGAGCAGTTCTTC.

V and J are TRBV15 and TRBJ1-1; 9 nucleotides agree with TRBD1. This CDR3 is built from 15 residues. Germline values: CDR1 LNHNV, CDR2 YYDKDF (reference sequence). J was trimmed by 2 bases and V by 5 bases; bases with no gene match: 6. The CDR3 DNA follows: TGTGCCACCAGCGCCCAGACAGGGGGTAACACTGAAGCTTTCTTT. It yields the protein CATSAQTGGNTEAFF.

At least ten counts were recorded for this clonotype. The V call is TRBV7-6, the J call TRBJ1-3; possibly TRBD1 for D (6 bases). With 1 base removed from V and 0 bases from J, the gap between germline ends came to 10 bases. Germline values: CDR1 SGHVS, CDR2 FNYEAQ. The CDR3 has 16 amino acids. CDR3 coding DNA: TGTGCCAGCAGCTTAGGGGGGCTTAGCTCTGGAAACACCATATATTTT. This gives the protein CASSLGGLSSGNTIYF. The variable domain in full, with the rest retrieved from reference TRBV7-6 and TRBJ1-3, is GAGVSQSPRYKVTKRGQDVALRCDPISGHVSLYWYRQALGQGPEFLTYFNYEAQQDKSGLPNDRFSAERPEGSISTLTIQRTEQRDSAMYRCASSLGGLSSGNTIYFGEGSWLTVV.

The chain couples TRBV10-3 to TRBJ1-2; no clear D. Germline CDR1 reads ENHRY; CDR2 reads SYGVKD. This CDR3 has 12 amino acids. V dropped 2 bases and J dropped 4 bases, with 5 bases sitting between them. CDR3 sequence: CAISEGPYGYTF. The CDR3, as DNA: TGTGCCATCAGTGAGGGGCCCTATGGCTACACCTTC.

The chain is built from TRBV28 and TRBJ2-5; no clear D gene. The germline V and J ends were trimmed by 3 bases and 9 bases, with 11 bases remaining between them. CDR3 size: 12 residues. CDR1 and CDR2 from the germline V gene are MDHEN and SYDVKM. CDR3 coding DNA: TGTGCCAGCAGTTTGGGCCCTAGGTCCCAGTACTTC. It codes for CASSLGPRSQYF.

Only a few counts were recorded for this clonotype. V and J are TRBV4-2 and TRBJ2-4, with 10 positions matching TRBD2. The germline V gene has CDR1 LGHNA and CDR2 YNFKEQ. This CDR3 is built from 16 residues. Losses at the gene ends were 2 bases for V and 9 bases for J; bases not matched to a gene: 10. The CDR3 loop is CASSQILAGLLGIQYF. The CDR3 DNA reads TGTGCCAGCAGCCAAATACTAGCGGGATTGTTGGGCATTCAGTACTTC.

V is TRBV19 and J is TRBJ1-2; D unresolved. V shed 0 bases and J shed 0 bases, with 14 bases lying between them. Germline V CDR1 and CDR2: LNHDA, SQIVND (reference sequence). This CDR3 has 17 amino acids. Written as DNA, the CDR3 is TGTGCCAGTAGTATAGATCTATCGAGGGAAGCTAACTATGGCTACACCTTC. Encoded protein: CASSIDLSREANYGYTF.

V gene TRBV7-9 combines with J gene TRBJ2-3, with D unclear. The length of the CDR3 is 14 residues. The V gene lost 3 bases and the J gene lost 5 bases, with 12 bases spanning the gap. CDR1 is SEHNR, CDR2 FQNEAQ, per germline (reference sequence). CDR3 residues: CASSFLPSGDTQYF. In DNA, the CDR3 is TGTGCCAGCAGCTTCCTCCCTAGTGGAGATACGCAGTATTTT.

This clonotype showed up just a few times. The chain is built from TRBV29-1 and TRBJ1-2; D is undetermined. V shed 2 bases and J shed 2 bases, with 6 bases lying between them. Per the germline V gene, CDR1 is SQVTM and CDR2 is ANQGSEA. CDR3 size: 12 residues. This CDR3 reads CSVESANYGYTF. In DNA form, the CDR3 reads TGCAGCGTTGAATCGGCGAACTATGGCTACACCTTC.

This clonotype appeared many times. The genes are TRBV7-2 and TRBJ2-1, with 12 bases identical to TRBD2. The CDR3 is 17 residues long. Germline values: CDR1 SGHTA, CDR2 FQGNSA. V shed 6 bases and J 2 bases; nucleotides not matched to a gene: 8. This CDR3 reads CASRPPLAGGTYNEQFF. The CDR3 region has the DNA TGTGCCAGCAGGCCCCCCCTAGCGGGAGGGACCTACAATGAGCAGTTCTTC.

J is TRBJ2-1 and V is TRBV25-1; D may be TRBD2 (6 bases). V was clipped by 4 bases and J by 3 bases, with 10 bases between them. The CDR3 contains 14 residues. Per the germline V gene, CDR1 is MGHDK and CDR2 is SYGVNS. CDR3 loop: CASSGGLDYNEQFF. The CDR3 DNA reads as TGTGCCAGCAGTGGGGGACTGGACTACAATGAGCAGTTCTTC.

This rearrangement joins TRBV19 to TRBJ2-1; 8 nucleotides line up with TRBD2. This CDR3 is 15 amino acids long. The V segment lost 4 bases and the J segment 10 bases; nucleotides outside the gene matches: 12. In germline, CDR1 is LNHDA, CDR2 SQIVND (reference sequence). The CDR3 bases are TGTGCCAGTAGTACAGCGGGGCTAGCGGGCGTCGAGCAGTTCTTC. Translating it yields CASSTAGLAGVEQFF.

Comment on this clonotype: A much larger clone lies one base from this, so it may be a read error. The chain links TRBV7-2 to TRBJ2-5; D might be TRBD1 (6 bases). The CDR3 runs to 13 residues. Germline V gives CDR1 SGHTA, CDR2 FQGNSA. CDR3 in amino acids: CASSPNREETQSF. The CDR3 DNA reads as TGTGCCAGCAGCCCTAACAGGGAAGAGACCCAGTCCTTC.

This chain joins TRBV6-5 and TRBJ1-2; TRBD1 matches at 7 bases. CDR1 and CDR2 from the germline V gene are MNHEY and SVGAGI. CDR3 length: 15 residues. V was pared by 4 bases and J by 3 bases, with 8 bases of the junction left unmatched. CDR3 in DNA: TGTGCCAGCAGTTGGGAAAAGGGGGCGGACTATGGCTACACCTTC. It specifies CASSWEKGADYGYTF.

This sequence joins TRBV9 and TRBJ2-1, with D perhaps matching TRBD1 or TRBD2 (5 bases each). This CDR3 spans 16 amino acids. Germline V CDR1 and CDR2: SGDLS, YYNGEE. Trimming cost V 1 base and J 0 bases, with 11 bases left between them. The CDR3 nucleotides read TGTGCCAGCAGCGTAAAGGGAGACAGCTCCTACAATGAGCAGTTCTTC. Amino acid sequence: CASSVKGDSSYNEQFF.

The V and J genes are TRBV11-2 and TRBJ2-3, with D perhaps TRBD1 or TRBD2 (5 bases each). The CDR3 contains 15 residues. The V end lost 5 bases, the J end lost 3 bases, and 15 bases lay between the germline ends. CDR1 is SGHAT and CDR2 is FQNNGV in the germline V gene. The chain's CDR3 is CASSKDRGATDTQYF. The DNA of the CDR3 is TGTGCCAGCAGCAAAGATAGGGGAGCGACAGATACGCAGTATTTT.